This T cell receptor (beta chain) appears in the sequencing data of a study of blood T cell repertoires in COVID-19. The CDR3 contains 14 residues. TCRdb's table, derived via immunoSEQ multiplex PCR, lists solely in-frame clones and lacks some. The data hold a few hundred thousand clones, with 70% to 90% observed a single time. This clone was seen only a few times. The sequence came from a woman in her twenties or thirties who had recovered from COVID-19. The V and J genes are TRBV12-2 and TRBJ1-5. TRBV12-2 is a pseudogene locus. Source material: peripheral blood. In DNA form, the CDR3 reads TGTGCAAGTCCCTTGGGGGGACCCAATCAGCCCCAGCATTTT. This codes for CASPLGGPNQPQHF.